The 2 T cell receptor beta chains listed next were all sequenced from one sample in a study of T-cell memory formation after mild COVID-19. TCRdb itself ran the 5' RACE reads through MiXCR, one entry per CDR3 protein. The sample lists some 350,000 distinct CDR3 sequences, 10% to 15% occurring once. Sequencing input: PBMCs or a T cell subset sorted from them (not recorded which). These receptors came from a young man who had mild COVID-19 (a few samples of this study predate the infection). Cell type and time point are not known.

The gene calls are TRBV25-1 and TRBJ2-1, with 8 bases that match TRBD2. CDR1 and CDR2 from the germline V gene are MGHDK and SYGVNS. After removal of 3 bases from V and 5 bases from J, the junction contained 9 bases not matched to a gene. This CDR3 is 16 amino acids long. The DNA for the CDR3 is TGTGCCAGCAGTGACACTCGGGGGGGGGCCCACAATGAGCAGTTCTTC. Translated, it gives CASSDTRGGAHNEQFF.

In this sample, this clonotype turned up a few times. The chain is built from TRBV7-2 and TRBJ1-1; perhaps TRBD1 as D (5 bases). This CDR3 region has 14 residues. The V end lost 6 bases, the J end lost 5 bases, and 16 bases lay between the germline ends. Germline lookup yields CDR1 SGHTA and CDR2 FQGNSA. In nucleotides, the CDR3 is TGTGCCAGCAGGGAGGGACCGGTCTTTACTGAAGCTTTCTTT. Amino acids: CASREGPVFTEAFF.